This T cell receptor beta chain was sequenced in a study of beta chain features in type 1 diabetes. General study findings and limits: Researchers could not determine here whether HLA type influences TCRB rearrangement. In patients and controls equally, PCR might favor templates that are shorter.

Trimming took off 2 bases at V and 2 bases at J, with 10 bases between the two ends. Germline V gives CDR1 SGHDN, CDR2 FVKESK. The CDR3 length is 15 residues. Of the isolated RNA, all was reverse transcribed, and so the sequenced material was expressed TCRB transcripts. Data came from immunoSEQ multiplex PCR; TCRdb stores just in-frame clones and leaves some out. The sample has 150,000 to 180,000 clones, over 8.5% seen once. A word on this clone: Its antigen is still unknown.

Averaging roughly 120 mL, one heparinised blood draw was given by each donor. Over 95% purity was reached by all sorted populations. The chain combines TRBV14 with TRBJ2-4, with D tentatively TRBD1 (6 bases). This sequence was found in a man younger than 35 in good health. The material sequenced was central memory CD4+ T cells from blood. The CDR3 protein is CASSQWGQSKNIQYF. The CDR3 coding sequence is TGTGCCAGCAGCCAATGGGGGCAGTCCAAAAACATTCAGTACTTC.